These T cell receptor beta chains were read from a single sample in a study of early T cells in non-severe SARS-CoV-2 infection. TCRdb used MiXCR to reprocess the 5' RACE reads, holding one entry per CDR3 protein. The sample includes roughly 90,000 distinct CDR3 sequences, over 13% of them seen just once. Sequences were obtained from whole blood. These receptors came from an adult who was a healthcare worker with PCR-confirmed SARS-CoV-2 infection or an uninfected control (not recorded which). Both conserved end residues are part of each CDR3. The D gene is left open where the match is weak. Some rows have no size entry. The others give once, few or many, or a class for an expanded clone.

abundance: .
j_gene: TRBJ2-3
d_gene: .
v_gene: TRBV30
CDR3nt: TGTGCCTGGAGGCCAGAAGTGAATACGCAGTATTTT
CDR3aa: CAWRPEVNTQYF

abundance: many
j_gene: TRBJ2-3
d_gene: TRBD2
v_gene: TRBV7-9
CDR3nt: TGTGCCAGCAGCTTAGCTAGCGGGGGCTCCCGGGATACGCAGTATTTT
CDR3aa: CASSLASGGSRDTQYF

abundance: few
j_gene: TRBJ2-3
d_gene: .
v_gene: TRBV29-1
CDR3nt: TGCAGCTTCTCGGGCGCTAGCACAGATACGCAGTATTTT
CDR3aa: CSFSGASTDTQYF

abundance: .
j_gene: TRBJ2-3
d_gene: .
v_gene: TRBV7-3
CDR3nt: TGTGCCAGCAGCTTTTACATGACAGATACGCAGTATTTT
CDR3aa: CASSFYMTDTQYF

abundance: many
j_gene: TRBJ2-7
d_gene: TRBD2
v_gene: TRBV7-2
CDR3nt: TGTGCCAGCAGCTTAGTCGGTAGCGGGGGGGCTATGTACTTC
CDR3aa: CASSLVGSGGAMYF

abundance: .
j_gene: TRBJ2-7
d_gene: .
v_gene: TRBV6-8
CDR3nt: TGTGCCGGGGGGGAGGGGGCCAACTACGAGCAGTACTTC
CDR3aa: CAGGEGANYEQYF

abundance: few
j_gene: TRBJ1-1
d_gene: TRBD1
v_gene: TRBV12-3/TRBV12-4
CDR3nt: TGTGCCAGCAGCCAGACAGGGGGCTACACTGAAGCTTTCTTT
CDR3aa: CASSQTGGYTEAFF

abundance: few
j_gene: TRBJ2-5
d_gene: .
v_gene: TRBV11-3
CDR3nt: TGTGCCAGCAGCTTAGACGTCAGACAAGAGACCCAGTACTTC
CDR3aa: CASSLDVRQETQYF

abundance: few
j_gene: TRBJ2-1
d_gene: .
v_gene: TRBV11-2
CDR3nt: TGTGCCAGCAGAAAAGAAGTCCTCAATGAGCAGTTCTTC
CDR3aa: CASRKEVLNEQFF

abundance: .
j_gene: TRBJ2-1
d_gene: .
v_gene: TRBV13
CDR3nt: TGTGCCAGCAGCTTAGAAGGGGAGGACTCCTACAATGAGCAGTTCTTC
CDR3aa: CASSLEGEDSYNEQFF

abundance: many
j_gene: TRBJ1-2
d_gene: TRBD1
v_gene: TRBV7-9
CDR3nt: TGTGCCAGCAGCTTAGGACGTAACAGGGGGCGCGGCTCTGGCTACACCTTC
CDR3aa: CASSLGRNRGRGSGYTF

abundance: .
j_gene: TRBJ2-7
d_gene: TRBD2
v_gene: TRBV4-1
CDR3nt: TGCGCCAGCAGCCAATCGGGACTAGCGGGAGGCAGCGAGCAGTACTTC
CDR3aa: CASSQSGLAGGSEQYF

abundance: .
j_gene: TRBJ2-2
d_gene: .
v_gene: TRBV6-6
CDR3nt: TGTGCCAGCAGTTATGGGGGGACAGCAACCGGGGAGCTGTTTTTT
CDR3aa: CASSYGGTATGELFF

abundance: .
j_gene: TRBJ1-5
d_gene: .
v_gene: TRBV20-1
CDR3nt: TGCAGTGCTAGAGATGGGAATCAGCCCCAGCATTTT
CDR3aa: CSARDGNQPQHF

abundance: few
j_gene: TRBJ2-3
d_gene: .
v_gene: TRBV19
CDR3nt: TGTGCCAGTAGTATAACTCGCCATAGCACAGATACGCAGTATTTT
CDR3aa: CASSITRHSTDTQYF

abundance: many
j_gene: TRBJ2-7
d_gene: TRBD2
v_gene: TRBV3-1
CDR3nt: TGTGCCAGCAGCCAAGAAGGGGGACTAGCGAGAGAGCAGTACTTC
CDR3aa: CASSQEGGLAREQYF